The clone carrying this TCR beta chain was counted a few times. This sample is part of a study of T-cell memory formation after mild COVID-19. TCRdb re-derived calls from the 5' RACE reads in MiXCR, one entry per CDR3 protein. The sample records around 110,000 distinct CDR3 sequences, around 14% being singletons. The source of this sequence is a man younger than 35 who had mild COVID-19 (a few samples of this study predate the infection). Cell type and time point are not known. Sequencing was performed on PBMCs or a T cell subset sorted from them (not recorded which).

This CDR3 reads CASSQGGAGANTGELFF. The CDR3, as DNA: TGCGCCAGCAGCCAGGGGGGAGCGGGGGCCAACACCGGGGAGCTGTTTTTT. This rearrangement joins TRBV4-1 to TRBJ2-2; 8 nucleotides line up with TRBD2. The CDR3 is 17 residues long. Germline CDR1 MGHRA, CDR2 YSYEKL. The trim removed 3 bases at V and 2 bases at J, leaving 8 bases unmatched.